Listed here is a single T cell receptor beta chain. This entry is derived from a study of T cell responses to AZD1222 COVID-19 vaccine. The CDR3 contains 15 residues. Trimming removed 2 bases from V and 3 bases from J, with 13 bases in between. CDR1 is MNHEY, CDR2 SVGAGI, per germline. TCRdb's copy holds only in-frame clones and misses some; the assay was immunoSEQ multiplex PCR. The sample lists approximately 160,000 clones, 88% seen once, with about 3.7% in the top ten. This specimen was peripheral blood, taken on day 0 of MenACWY control vaccination. This TCR was sampled from an adult in good health. The V call is TRBV6-5, the J call TRBJ1-2; D is unclear. CDR3 bases: TGTGCCAGCAGTTACAGAGGGAATACTCACTATGGCTACACCTTC. Translation: CASSYRGNTHYGYTF.